Following are 23 T cell receptor beta chains from one sample sequenced in a study of shared clonotypes between healthy human individuals. Produced via immunoSEQ multiplex PCR; TCRdb's table is partial and in-frame only. The data contain some 530,000 clones, about 72% of them singletons. The specimen sequenced was PBMCs. These receptors were obtained from a woman aged 40-49 years in good health. Some clones in this sample may be carry-over from other donors' samples.

The chain joins TRBV5-6 to TRBJ2-1; 9 bases match TRBD2. V lost 0 bases, J lost 5 bases, and 9 bases stayed unmatched. Germline CDR1 is SGHDT and CDR2 is YYEEEE. CDR3 length: 17 residues. CDR3 region: CASSLEVGLAGNNEQFF. The CDR3 nucleotides read TGTGCCAGCAGCTTGGAAGTTGGGCTAGCGGGGAACAATGAGCAGTTCTTC.

The rearrangement links TRBV5-1 to TRBJ1-1; D uncertain. This CDR3 contains 14 residues. V gave up 1 base and J gave up 1 base, with 8 bases separating them. Germline V lookup: CDR1 SGHRS, CDR2 YFSETQ. The CDR3 is CASSLIGRNTEAFF. The CDR3 DNA reads as TGCGCCAGCAGCTTGATAGGCCGGAACACTGAAGCTTTCTTT.

The rearrangement links TRBV30 to TRBJ2-5, with D perhaps matching TRBD2 (5 bases). The DNA matches TRBJ2-7 better at its end, which makes the J call doubtful. Looked up from germline, CDR1 is GTSNPN and CDR2 is SVGIG (reference sequence). The CDR3 consists of 12 residues. The CDR3 here is CAWSGEFYEQYF. The DNA of the CDR3 is TGTGCCTGGAGTGGGGAGTTCTACGAGCAGTACTTC.

Comment on this clone: A single base separates this from a much larger clone, so it may be a read error. The rearrangement uses TRBV7-9 and TRBJ2-7, with 11 bases aligning to TRBD2. Germline V gene sequence: CDR1 SEHNR, CDR2 FQNEAQ (reference sequence). CDR3 length: 14 amino acids. V dropped 5 bases and J dropped 2; count of bases not matched to a gene: 2. CDR3 residues: CASSLTSGTYEQYF. Here the CDR3 DNA reads TGTGCCAGCAGCCTGACTAGCGGGACCTACGAGCAGTACTTC.

V gene TRBV10-3 combines with J gene TRBJ2-3; possibly TRBD1 or TRBD2 for D (6 bases each). The CDR3 length is 12 residues. V was clipped by 6 bases and J by 7 bases, with 11 bases between them. The germline gives CDR1 ENHRY, CDR2 SYGVKD. CDR3 nucleotides: TGTGCCATCAGCGGAGGGGGATATACGCAGTATTTT. Amino acids: CAISGGGYTQYF.

The genes are TRBV28 and TRBJ1-4; no definite D call. Trimming removed 2 bases from V and 7 bases from J, with 11 bases in between. The CDR3 totals 14 residues. Germline lookup yields CDR1 MDHEN and CDR2 SYDVKM. As DNA, the CDR3 is TGTGCCAGCAGTTTAGCAGAGCCGGGTGAAAAACTGTTTTTT. Its protein product is CASSLAEPGEKLFF.

This clone was seen a few times. In nucleotides, the CDR3 is TGTGCCAGCAGCCCCGACAGGTCCCAAAACATTCAGTACTTC. It specifies CASSPDRSQNIQYF. V is TRBV5-5 and J is TRBJ2-4, with a possible D match to TRBD1 (6 bases). This CDR3 region has 14 residues. In germline, CDR1 is SGHKS, CDR2 YYEKEE (reference sequence). Trimming stripped 4 bases from V and 5 bases from J, with 13 bases between.

V usage is TRBV13 and J usage is TRBJ2-2, with D perhaps matching TRBD1 (5 bases). Looked up from germline, CDR1 is PRHDT and CDR2 is FYEKMQ (reference sequence). The CDR3 consists of 15 residues. The V end was cut by 3 bases, the J end by 5 bases, with 13 bases between. The CDR3 loop reads CASSFYNRGTGELFF. CDR3 DNA: TGTGCCAGCAGCTTTTATAATAGGGGTACCGGGGAGCTGTTTTTT. The full variable domain, rest sourced from reference TRBV13 and TRBJ2-2, is AAGVIQSPRHLIKEKRETATLKCYPIPRHDTVYWYQQGPGQDPQFLISFYEKMQSDKGSIPDRFSAQQFSDYHSELNMSSLELGDSALYFCASSFYNRGTGELFFGEGSRLTVL.

To note about this clone: Germline is not matched at one junction end, which may reflect a read error. V usage is TRBV7-2 and J usage is TRBJ2-7, with no clear D. Germline CDR1 SGHTA, CDR2 FQGNSA. The CDR3 sequence is 13 residues long. DNA for the CDR3: TGTGCCAGCAGCTTTAGATTCTCCTACGGGCAGTACTTC. Its protein product is CASSFRFSYGQYF.

This chain joins TRBV2 and TRBJ1-2; TRBD1 might be the D (5 bases). V lost 3 bases and J 7 bases, leaving 12 bases between the germline ends. CDR1 is SNHLY and CDR2 is FYNNEI in the germline V gene. The CDR3 spans 13 residues. CDR3 amino acids: CASSEWGEGGYTF. The CDR3 nucleotides are TGTGCCAGCAGTGAGTGGGGCGAAGGTGGCTACACCTTC.

In its sample, this clone was seen a few times. The rearrangement uses TRBV10-2 and TRBJ2-7, with D tentatively TRBD1 (6 bases). Trimming took 6 bases from V and 2 from J, leaving 14 bases between them. The V gene's germline CDR1 is WSHSY and CDR2 SAAADI. The CDR3 has 14 amino acids. CDR3 coding DNA: TGCGCCAGCAGGGACAGCCAACTTACCTACGAGCAGTACTTC. It is translated as CASRDSQLTYEQYF.

The V and J genes are TRBV28 and TRBJ2-5; D gene unclear. The CDR3 is 12 residues long. Trimming shortened V by 6 bases and J by 5 bases, and 10 bases separated the two germline ends. Germline V gene data show CDR1 as MDHEN and CDR2 as SYDVKM. CDR3 amino acids: CASRENWETQYF. The DNA for the CDR3 is TGTGCCAGCAGAGAGAACTGGGAGACCCAGTACTTC.

J is TRBJ2-7 and V is TRBV27; 7 positions agree with TRBD1. Unmatched junction bases numbered 10, after V lost 6 bases and J lost 5 bases. This CDR3 is built from 14 residues. Germline CDR1 MNHEY, CDR2 SMNVEV (reference sequence). CDR3 coding DNA: TGTGCCAGCAGGAAACAGGGGTTTGTTCACGAGCAGTACTTC. Its protein product is CASRKQGFVHEQYF.

The chain uses TRBV7-2 and TRBJ2-5; D gene unclear. CDR1 and CDR2 (germline): SGHTA, FQGNSA. CDR3 size: 15 residues. V was cut by 2 bases and J by 2 bases, with 12 bases left in between. The CDR3 region has the DNA TGTGCCAGCAGCTTAAAGGCGGACGGGCAAGAGACCCAGTACTTC. Protein: CASSLKADGQETQYF.

The chain is built from TRBV29-1 and TRBJ2-5; 11 bases map to TRBD1. The J call is uncertain, as TRBJ2-7 better fits the DNA end. The CDR3 has 13 residues. The germline V gene has CDR1 SQVTM and CDR2 ANQGSEA. CDR3 in amino acids: CSVRTGGRNEQYF. The CDR3 region has the DNA TGCAGCGTCCGGACAGGGGGCAGGAACGAGCAGTACTTC.

The J gene is TRBJ2-1, the V gene TRBV30; D unresolved. CDR3 length equals 12 residues. V shed 0 bases and J shed 7 bases, with 7 bases lying between them. Germline V gene lookup returns CDR1 GTSNPN and CDR2 SVGIG (reference sequence). The CDR3 sequence: CAWSVLGNEQFF. CDR3 coding DNA: TGTGCCTGGAGTGTTTTGGGGAATGAGCAGTTCTTC.

The V and J genes are TRBV18 and TRBJ1-1, with a weak D call TRBD1 (6 bases). The V end was cut by 3 bases, the J end by 4 bases, with 12 bases between. Germline V gene lookup returns CDR1 KGHSH and CDR2 LQKENI. The CDR3 is 14 residues long. CDR3 region: CASSPRGFGTEAFF. As DNA, the CDR3 is TGTGCCAGCTCACCCAGGGGTTTTGGCACTGAAGCTTTCTTT.

As to this clone: Here the CDR3 omits its conserved ending phenylalanine or tryptophan, so a read error is the likely source. The CDR3 is CASTLTAGRTDTQYL. In DNA form, the CDR3 reads TGTGCCAGTACCCTCACAGCGGGTCGCACAGATACGCAGTATCTT. This rearrangement joins TRBV19 to TRBJ2-3; D is possibly TRBD2 (6 bases). This CDR3 region has 15 residues. Germline CDR1 and CDR2: LNHDA and SQIVND (reference sequence). V dropped 7 bases and J dropped 1 base, with 15 bases sitting between them.

The chain has TRBV5-1 and TRBJ1-1; D perhaps matches TRBD1 (6 bases). This CDR3 comprises 15 residues. V lost 4 bases, J lost 0 bases, and 13 bases lay in between. Germline assignment: CDR1 SGHRS and CDR2 YFSETQ. The CDR3 sequence: CASSPPGAMNTEAFF. DNA of the CDR3: TGCGCCAGCAGCCCTCCGGGGGCCATGAACACTGAAGCTTTCTTT.

The genes are TRBV28 and TRBJ1-1; TRBD1 is a possible D gene (6 bases). This CDR3 spans 13 amino acids. CDR1 and CDR2 (germline): MDHEN, SYDVKM. The V end was cut by 1 base, the J end by 10 bases, with 13 bases between. CDR3 residues: CASSLSQTGGAFF. CDR3 DNA sequence: TGTGCCAGCAGTTTATCCCAGACAGGAGGAGCTTTCTTT.

The rearrangement links TRBV2 to TRBJ2-5; the D gene is possibly TRBD2 (5 bases). Germline lookup yields CDR1 SNHLY and CDR2 FYNNEI. V lost 3 bases and J 5 bases, leaving 16 bases between the germline ends. The CDR3 covers 15 residues. CDR3 DNA: TGTGCCAGCAGTGACTGGCTAGCACCTGGGGAGACCCAGTACTTC. This sequence encodes CASSDWLAPGETQYF.

The V call is TRBV7-9, the J call TRBJ2-7; D could derive from TRBD1 or TRBD2 (6 bases each). CDR1 is SEHNR, CDR2 FQNEAQ, per germline (reference sequence). Trimming removed 5 bases at V and 3 bases at J, with 20 bases between. CDR3 length: 16 amino acids. Written as DNA, the CDR3 is TGTGCCAGCAGCAAAGTCGGGGGACAAAAATACTACGAGCAGTACTTC. This gives the protein CASSKVGGQKYYEQYF.

This rearrangement joins TRBV29-1 to TRBJ2-7; D uncertain. The ends were cut back, 1 base at V and 1 base at J, with 8 bases in the middle. This CDR3 has 13 residues. CDR1 SQVTM and CDR2 ANQGSEA come from the germline V gene. CDR3 amino acids: CSVEVTASYEQYF. The CDR3 nucleotides are TGCAGCGTTGAAGTGACGGCTTCCTACGAGCAGTACTTC.